What follows are 29 T cell receptor beta chains derived from one specimen sequenced in a study of low-dose radiotherapy and immunotherapy resistance in tumors. The time point: after trial treatment. The treatment is: LDRT plus nivolumab, ipilimumab, low-dose cyclophosphamide and aspirin (RACIN trial). First-strand cDNA relied on TRAV- and TRBV-specific primers spanning alpha and beta chains. TCRs were put through roughly 19 PCR cycles of amplification with Phusion. A constant-region primer and the V-primer adapter served as the primer pair. TCRdb recomputed calls from the reads with MiXCR, one row per CDR3 protein. The table has roughly 95,000 distinct CDR3 sequences, roughly 20% seen once. The sequencing used PBMCs, collected after low-dose radiotherapy plus immunotherapy. The receptors derive from a female donor with ovarian cancer.

The rearrangement uses TRBV5-6 and TRBJ2-7, with TRBD2 as a possible D gene (5 bases). Germline assignment: CDR1 SGHDT and CDR2 YYEEEE. The CDR3 is 15 residues long. V gave up 3 bases and J gave up 2 bases, with 15 bases separating them. Here the CDR3 DNA reads TGTGCCAGCAGCTCGCCGGGGTGGCGGACCTACGAGCAGTACTTC. Translating it yields CASSSPGWRTYEQYF. Combining the CDR3 with reference TRBV5-6 and TRBJ2-7 gives the whole variable domain DAGVTQSPTHLIKTRGQQVTLRCSPKSGHDTVSWYQQALGQGPQFIFQYYEEEERQRGNFPDRFSGHQFPNYSSELNVNALLLGDSALYLCASSSPGWRTYEQYFGPGTRLTVT.

V gene TRBV5-1 combines with J gene TRBJ2-2; 10 nucleotides agree with TRBD2. The length of the CDR3 is 15 residues. Looked up from germline, CDR1 is SGHRS and CDR2 is YFSETQ. Germline trimming cut 5 bases from V and 7 bases from J; bases unmatched to any gene: 8. Written as DNA, the CDR3 is TGCGCCAGCAGGATAGCGGGGGGACCAGACGGGGAGCTGTTTTTT. This gives the protein CASRIAGGPDGELFF.

This clonotype came up many times. V gene TRBV7-3 combines with J gene TRBJ2-3; either TRBD1 or TRBD2 may fit D (6 bases each). The germline V and J ends were trimmed by 2 bases and 2 bases, with 14 bases remaining between them. The germline CDR1 and CDR2 sequences are SGHTA and FQGTGA. The length of the CDR3 is 16 residues. CDR3 residues: CASSLLLGGHTDTQYF. In DNA form, the CDR3 reads TGTGCCAGCAGCTTACTTTTGGGGGGACACACAGATACGCAGTATTTT.

This clonotype was recorded at least ten times. The chain has TRBV27 and TRBJ2-3; TRBD1 aligns across 9 bases. The germline V gene has CDR1 MNHEY and CDR2 SMNVEV (reference sequence). The CDR3 consists of 16 residues. J lost 4 bases, V lost 5 bases, and 10 bases had no gene match. The CDR3 region is CASSHRDRVFADTQYF. Written as DNA, the CDR3 is TGTGCCAGCAGTCACCGGGACAGGGTGTTCGCAGATACGCAGTATTTT.

This clonotype was found many times. The rearrangement links TRBV12-3 or TRBV12-4 to TRBJ1-1; the D gene is possibly TRBD1 (5 bases). The CDR3 has 12 amino acids. V was pared by 3 bases and J by 8 bases, with 10 bases between. The CDR3 DNA follows: TGTGCCAGCAGTTTTGGGGCGCTCGAAGCTTTCTTT. Amino acids: CASSFGALEAFF.

This clonotype occurred a few times. The CDR3 DNA reads as TGTGCCAGCTCACCGTACAGACTTAACTATGGCTACACCTTC. Translated: CASSPYRLNYGYTF. This chain joins TRBV18 and TRBJ1-2; D is ambiguous. CDR1 is KGHSH and CDR2 is LQKENI in the germline V gene. The CDR3 covers 14 residues. V lost 3 bases, J lost 1 base, and 9 bases lay in between. The variable domain in full, with the rest retrieved from reference TRBV18 and TRBJ1-2, is NAGVMQNPRHLVRRRGQEARLRCSPMKGHSHVYWYRQLPEEGLKFMVYLQKENIIDESGMPKERFSAEFPKEGPSILRIQQVVRGDSAAYFCASSPYRLNYGYTFGSGTRLTVV.

This clonotype has a count of ten or more. The genes are TRBV6-4 and TRBJ2-1; 8 bases are shared with TRBD2. Germline V gene data show CDR1 as MRHNA and CDR2 as SNTAGT. There are 14 residues in the CDR3. The V gene end was trimmed by 5 bases and the J gene end by 2 bases; junction bases not matched to a gene: 2. CDR3 protein: CASSPGLAYNEQFF. As DNA, the CDR3 is TGTGCCAGCAGTCCGGGACTAGCCTACAATGAGCAGTTCTTC.

This clonotype was found many times. CDR3 loop: CASCRRGGTGELFF. The DNA of the CDR3 is TGTGCCAGCTGTCGGAGGGGCGGGACCGGGGAGCTGTTTTTT. V usage is TRBV6-5 and J usage is TRBJ2-2; a possible D gene is TRBD2 (6 bases). CDR1 MNHEY and CDR2 SVGAGI come from the germline V gene. V lost 8 bases and J 5 bases, leaving 15 bases between the germline ends. The length of the CDR3 is 14 residues.

As regards this clonotype: This probably arose from a read error, given a far larger clone one base away. V usage is TRBV5-8 and J usage is TRBJ2-1, with 9 bases matching TRBD2. The CDR3 has 13 amino acids. CDR1 is SGHTS and CDR2 is YDEGEE in the germline V gene. Unmatched junction bases numbered 6, after V lost 4 bases and J lost 10 bases. The CDR3 DNA reads as TGTGCCAGCAGCCCACTAGCGGGTTCAGAGCAGTTCTTC. It is translated as CASSPLAGSEQFF.

The gene calls are TRBV3-1 and TRBJ2-1, with D perhaps TRBD1 (6 bases). V was trimmed by 5 bases and J by 10 bases, leaving 12 bases between them. This CDR3 spans 12 amino acids. Looked up from germline, CDR1 is LGHDT and CDR2 is YNNKEL (reference sequence). The CDR3 sequence: CASSYGQLEQFF. CDR3 nucleotide sequence: TGTGCCAGCAGCTACGGACAGTTAGAGCAGTTCTTC.

At least ten counts were recorded for this clonotype. The rearrangement links TRBV20-1 to TRBJ2-1; D not resolved. The germline V and J ends were trimmed by 6 bases and 0 bases, with 12 bases remaining between them. Germline V gene data show CDR1 as DFQATT and CDR2 as SNEGSKA (reference sequence). There are 14 residues in the CDR3. For the CDR3, the DNA is TGCAGTGCCGGCTACCAAACCTCCTACAATGAGCAGTTCTTC. Protein sequence: CSAGYQTSYNEQFF.

This clonotype came up many times. This chain joins TRBV6-2 or TRBV6-3 and TRBJ1-1; a possible D gene is TRBD1 (5 bases). This CDR3 is 13 amino acids long. CDR1 is MNHEY, CDR2 SVGEGT, per germline. The V end was cut by 8 bases, the J end by 1 base, with 11 bases between. CDR3 coding DNA: TGTGCCAGCCGCGGACACACGAACACTGAAGCTTTCTTT. This sequence encodes CASRGHTNTEAFF.

The chain combines TRBV28 with TRBJ2-1, with TRBD2 matching over 11 bases. The CDR3 sequence is 16 residues long. Germline trimming cut 5 bases from V and 6 bases from J; bases unmatched to any gene: 9. The germline CDR1 and CDR2 sequences are MDHEN and SYDVKM. DNA of the CDR3: TGTGCCAGCAGTCTGGCCCGTAGCGGGGGGGCCAATGAGCAGTTCTTC. Amino acid sequence: CASSLARSGGANEQFF.

This clonotype was detected many times. The chain uses TRBV2 and TRBJ1-1, with a weak D call TRBD1 (6 bases). The V and J ends lost 3 bases and 4 bases respectively, with 15 bases between them. CDR3 length: 15 residues. Per germline, CDR1 SNHLY and CDR2 FYNNEI. The CDR3 loop reads CASSDQGTFFTEAFF. In nucleotides, the CDR3 is TGTGCCAGCAGTGACCAGGGGACATTCTTCACTGAAGCTTTCTTT.

The sample holds many counts of this clonotype. The chain employs TRBV18 and TRBJ2-7, with D possibly matching TRBD2 (5 bases). CDR3 length: 12 amino acids. V was pared by 3 bases and J by 5 bases, with 8 bases between. Germline loops: CDR1 KGHSH, CDR2 LQKENI. In nucleotides, the CDR3 is TGTGCCAGCTCACCCAGCGGAAACGAGCAGTACTTC. As protein: CASSPSGNEQYF.

This clonotype was counted ten times or more. The CDR3 coding sequence is TGTGCCAGCAGGACGACAGAAAGTGGCGAGCAGTACTTC. Translation gives CASRTTESGEQYF. The V and J genes are TRBV12-3 or TRBV12-4 and TRBJ2-7, with D maybe TRBD1 (5 bases). Trimming shortened V by 6 bases and J by 6 bases, and 15 bases separated the two germline ends. This CDR3 comprises 13 residues.

Many counts were recorded for this clonotype. The chain is built from TRBV3-1 and TRBJ2-6; D is unresolved. CDR3 size: 16 residues. Trimming shortened V by 4 bases and J by 1 base, and 11 bases separated the two germline ends. The germline V gene has CDR1 LGHDT and CDR2 YNNKEL (reference sequence). The CDR3 here is CASSPATKSGANVLTF. The CDR3 bases are TGTGCCAGCAGCCCGGCAACCAAATCTGGGGCCAACGTCCTGACTTTC.

The table lists this clonotype with many counts. The chain links TRBV12-3 or TRBV12-4 to TRBJ2-7; 9 bases line up with TRBD1. V trimming: 6 bases; J trimming: 2 bases; junction bases outside the gene matches: 8. This CDR3 has 15 amino acids. The CDR3 bases are TGTGCCAGCAGACCGACCGGGACAGGGCCCTACGAGCAGTACTTC. The encoded protein is CASRPTGTGPYEQYF.

This clonotype was recorded many times. The chain combines TRBV20-1 with TRBJ2-2, with D possibly TRBD2 on 6 matching bases. The CDR3 has 15 amino acids. Trimming removed 6 bases from V and 2 bases from J, with 16 bases in between. Per germline, CDR1 DFQATT and CDR2 SNEGSKA (reference sequence). The CDR3 loop is CSAANAGSNTGELFF. The DNA for the CDR3 is TGCAGTGCCGCCAACGCGGGATCAAACACCGGGGAGCTGTTTTTT.

The table lists this clonotype with many counts. The chain joins TRBV7-2 to TRBJ2-2; D remains ambiguous. From germline, CDR1 is SGHTA and CDR2 FQGNSA. Deletions cut 4 bases from V and 2 bases from J, with 14 bases between. The CDR3 extends over 16 amino acids. The CDR3 sequence: CASSSSGYRNTGELFF. The CDR3 DNA is TGTGCCAGCAGCTCCAGTGGATACCGAAACACCGGGGAGCTGTTTTTT. Drawing the rest from reference TRBV7-2 and TRBJ2-2, the complete variable domain is GAGVSQSPSNKVTEKGKDVELRCDPISGHTALYWYRQSLGQGLEFLIYFQGNSAPDKSGLPSDRFSAERTGGSVSTLTIQRTQQEDSAVYLCASSSSGYRNTGELFFGEGSRLTVL.

This clonotype appeared many times. V and J are TRBV5-8 and TRBJ2-5; tentatively, D is TRBD1 or TRBD2 (5 bases each). V shed 0 bases and J shed 5 bases, with 20 bases lying between them. Germline loops: CDR1 SGHTS, CDR2 YDEGEE. The CDR3 contains 17 residues. For the CDR3, the DNA is TGTGCCAGCAGCTTGGTGACCGCCAGGGACGTCTGGGAGACCCAGTACTTC. Protein sequence: CASSLVTARDVWETQYF.

J is TRBJ2-3 and V is TRBV7-6; 7 nucleotides line up with TRBD1. V was clipped by 2 bases and J by 0 bases; unmatched bases: 5. This CDR3 contains 16 residues. In germline, CDR1 is SGHVS, CDR2 FNYEAQ. The CDR3 reads CASSLPRGPSTDTQYF. DNA for the CDR3: TGTGCCAGCAGCTTACCTAGGGGGCCTAGCACAGATACGCAGTATTTT.

With respect to this clonotype: This could be a read error, since a much larger clone is one nucleotide away. This chain uses TRBV27 with TRBJ2-7; D is undetermined. The CDR3 extends over 12 amino acids. V was cut by 5 bases and J by 3 bases, with 8 bases left in between. Looked up from germline, CDR1 is MNHEY and CDR2 is SMNVEV (reference sequence). CDR3 sequence reads: CASSIHGYEQYF. The CDR3 coding sequence is TGTGCCAGCAGTATTCATGGCTACGAGCAGTACTTC.

This clonotype showed up many times. V and J are TRBV4-1 and TRBJ2-2; D not certain. Germline V CDR1 and CDR2: MGHRA, YSYEKL. The CDR3 has 13 amino acids. The V end lost 4 bases, the J end lost 4 bases, and 7 bases lay between the germline ends. CDR3 DNA sequence: TGCGCCAGCAGCCTCCCCGGCACCGGGGAGCTGTTTTTT. Protein sequence: CASSLPGTGELFF.

V gene TRBV12-3 or TRBV12-4 combines with J gene TRBJ2-7; 7 bases match TRBD1. This CDR3 is 14 amino acids long. V dropped 6 bases and J dropped 4; count of bases not matched to a gene: 9. CDR3 DNA: TGTGCCAGCAGGACGACAGGGAAGAGTTACGAGCAGTACTTC. This sequence encodes CASRTTGKSYEQYF.

This clonotype was seen at least ten times. The genes are TRBV29-1 and TRBJ2-7, with 11 bases that match TRBD2. CDR1 SQVTM and CDR2 ANQGSEA come from the germline V gene. Trimming took 7 bases from V and 0 from J; bases not matched to a gene: 2. The CDR3 loop spans 13 amino acids. CDR3 bases: TGCAGCGCTAGCGGGAGGAGCTCCTACGAGCAGTACTTC. Residues: CSASGRSSYEQYF.

This clonotype was picked up one time. The chain recombines TRBV6-1 with TRBJ2-3, with 11 bases fitting TRBD2. The CDR3 totals 16 residues. The V segment lost 3 bases and the J segment 2 bases; nucleotides outside the gene matches: 4. Germline V gives CDR1 MNHNS, CDR2 SASEGT. CDR3 DNA: TGTGCCAGCAGTGATGCTAGCGGGGGGTTCACAGATACGCAGTATTTT. Amino acid sequence: CASSDASGGFTDTQYF.

This clonotype was detected only once. This likely traces to a read error, being one base from a far larger clone. V usage is TRBV6-2 or TRBV6-3 and J usage is TRBJ2-1; weak D call: TRBD1 (6 bases). Germline lookup yields CDR1 MNHEY and CDR2 SVGEGT. The length of the CDR3 is 16 residues. V was trimmed by 7 bases and J by 10 bases, leaving 26 bases between them. This chain's CDR3 is CASTSGAGESGYEQFF. The CDR3 DNA sequence: TGTGCCAGCACCTCTGGCGCAGGGGAGTCCGGCTACGAGCAGTTCTTC.

In its sample, this clonotype was seen many times. The genes are TRBV2 and TRBJ1-2, with D unresolved. The germline gives CDR1 SNHLY, CDR2 FYNNEI. Trimming shortened V by 4 bases and J by 4 bases, and 7 bases separated the two germline ends. The CDR3 covers 12 residues. In DNA form, the CDR3 reads TGTGCCAGCAGTGTGAACAGCTATGGCTACACCTTC. Protein: CASSVNSYGYTF.